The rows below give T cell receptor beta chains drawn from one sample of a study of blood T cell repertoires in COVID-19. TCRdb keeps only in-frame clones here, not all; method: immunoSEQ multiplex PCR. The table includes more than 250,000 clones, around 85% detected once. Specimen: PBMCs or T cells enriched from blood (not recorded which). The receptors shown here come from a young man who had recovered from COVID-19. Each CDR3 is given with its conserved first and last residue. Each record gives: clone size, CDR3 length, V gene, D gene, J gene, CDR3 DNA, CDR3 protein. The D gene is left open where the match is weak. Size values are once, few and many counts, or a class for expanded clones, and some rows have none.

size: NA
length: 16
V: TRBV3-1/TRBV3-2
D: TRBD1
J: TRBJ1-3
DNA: TGTGCCAGCAGCCAGATTGGGACAGGCCCTGGAAACACCATATATTTT
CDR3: CASSQIGTGPGNTIYF

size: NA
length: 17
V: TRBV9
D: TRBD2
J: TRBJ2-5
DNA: TGTGCCAGCAGCGCGTGGGGGGGTGGAAGAAGGGAAGAGACCCAGTACTTC
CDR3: CASSAWGGGRREETQYF

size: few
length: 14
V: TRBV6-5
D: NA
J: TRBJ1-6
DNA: TGTGCCAGCAGCCCCTTCTCCTATAATTCACCCCTCCACTTT
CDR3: CASSPFSYNSPLHF

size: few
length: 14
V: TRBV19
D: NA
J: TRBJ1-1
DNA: TGTGCCAGTAGCCCAGGGGTTGTGGGTCCTGAAGCTTTCTTT
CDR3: CASSPGVVGPEAFF

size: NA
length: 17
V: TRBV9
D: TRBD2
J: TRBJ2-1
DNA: TGTGCCAGCAGCGAGCCCTTAGCGGGGGCGCAAAACAATGAGCAGTTCTTC
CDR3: CASSEPLAGAQNNEQFF

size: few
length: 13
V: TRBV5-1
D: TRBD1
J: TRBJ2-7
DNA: TGCGCCAGCAGCCCGGGACAGGGGACCGAGCAGTACTTC
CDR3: CASSPGQGTEQYF

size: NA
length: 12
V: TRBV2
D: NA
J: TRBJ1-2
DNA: TGTGCCAGCAGTGACAGGGGTTATGGCTACACCTTC
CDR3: CASSDRGYGYTF

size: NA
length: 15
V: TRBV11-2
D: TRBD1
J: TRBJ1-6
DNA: TGTGCCAGCAGCCTCGGGACAGGAGCCAATTCACCCCTCCACTTT
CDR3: CASSLGTGANSPLHF

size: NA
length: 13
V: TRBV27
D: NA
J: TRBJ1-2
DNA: TGTGCCAGCAGTCCCCGCCCAACGGTGGGCTACACCTTC
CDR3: CASSPRPTVGYTF

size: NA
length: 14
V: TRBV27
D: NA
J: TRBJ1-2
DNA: TGTGCCAGCAGTTCACGACGGACACTCTATGGCTACACCTTC
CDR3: CASSSRRTLYGYTF

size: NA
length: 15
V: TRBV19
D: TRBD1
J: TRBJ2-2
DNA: TGTGCCAGTAGTGTGGGACAGGGGAACACCGGGGAGCTGTTTTTT
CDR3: CASSVGQGNTGELFF

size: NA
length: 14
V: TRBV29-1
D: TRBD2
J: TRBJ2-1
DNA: TGCAGCGTTGCAAGGACTAGCGTCTACAATGAGCAGTTCTTC
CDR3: CSVARTSVYNEQFF

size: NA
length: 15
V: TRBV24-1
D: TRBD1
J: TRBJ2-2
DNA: TGTGCCACCAGTACCGGGACAGGGGTAACCGGGGAGCTGTTTTTT
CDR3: CATSTGTGVTGELFF

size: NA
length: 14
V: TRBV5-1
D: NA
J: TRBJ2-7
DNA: TGCGCCAGCAGCCCACCGGGACTGAACTACGAGCAGTACTTC
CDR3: CASSPPGLNYEQYF

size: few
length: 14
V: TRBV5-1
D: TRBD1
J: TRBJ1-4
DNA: TGCGCCAGCAGCTACGGGACAGGGGATGAAAAACTGTTTTTT
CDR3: CASSYGTGDEKLFF

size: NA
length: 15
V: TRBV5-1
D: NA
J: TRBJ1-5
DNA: TGCGCCAGCAGCGGGCCTCAGGGAGGCGGTCAGCCCCAGCATTTT
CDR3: CASSGPQGGGQPQHF

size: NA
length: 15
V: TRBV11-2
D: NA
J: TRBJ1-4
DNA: TGTGCCAGCAGCTCCATCAGGGGAGGGAGTGAAAAACTGTTTTTT
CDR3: CASSSIRGGSEKLFF

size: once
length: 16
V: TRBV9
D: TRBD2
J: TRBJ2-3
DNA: TGTGCCAGCAGCGTAGGGCTAGCGGGGGGGCAGGATACGCAGTATTTT
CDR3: CASSVGLAGGQDTQYF

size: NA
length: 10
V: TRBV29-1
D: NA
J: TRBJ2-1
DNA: TGCAGCGTTGTAGCGGTGGAGCAGTTCTTC
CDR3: CSVVAVEQFF

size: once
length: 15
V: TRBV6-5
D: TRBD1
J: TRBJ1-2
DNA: TGTGCCAGCCGGGGACAGGGGGCGCGTTCCTATGGCTACACCTTC
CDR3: CASRGQGARSYGYTF

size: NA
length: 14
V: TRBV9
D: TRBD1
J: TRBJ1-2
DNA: TGTGCCAGCACCACGACAGGGTTAATCGATGGCTACACCTTC
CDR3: CASTTTGLIDGYTF

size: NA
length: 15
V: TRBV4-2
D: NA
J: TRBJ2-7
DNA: TGTGCCAGCAGCCAAAAAAGGGGGTTTTACGACGAGCAGTACTTC
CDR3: CASSQKRGFYDEQYF

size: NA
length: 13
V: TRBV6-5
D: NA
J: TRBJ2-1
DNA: TGTGCCAGCAGCCCCCCGGGGTATGATGAGCAGTTCTTC
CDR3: CASSPPGYDEQFF

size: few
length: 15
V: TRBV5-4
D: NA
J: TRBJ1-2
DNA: TGTGCCAGCAGCCCGAGGGGGGGGGTACACTATGGCTACACCTTC
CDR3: CASSPRGGVHYGYTF

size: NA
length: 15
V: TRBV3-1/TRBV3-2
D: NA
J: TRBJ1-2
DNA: TGTGCCAGCAGCCAAGATCGTTTCCAGCGCTATGGCTACACCTTC
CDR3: CASSQDRFQRYGYTF

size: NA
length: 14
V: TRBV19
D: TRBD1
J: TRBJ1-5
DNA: TGTGCCAGTAGTACGGACAGGGCGTGGCAGCCCCAGCATTTT
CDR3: CASSTDRAWQPQHF

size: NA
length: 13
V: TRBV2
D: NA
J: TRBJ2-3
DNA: TGTGCCAGCAGTATCATAGGCACAGATACGCAGTATTTT
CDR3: CASSIIGTDTQYF

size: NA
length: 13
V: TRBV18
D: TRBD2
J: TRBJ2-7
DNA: TGTGCCAGCTCGTACGGCGGGGGGGGCGAGCAGTACTTC
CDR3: CASSYGGGGEQYF

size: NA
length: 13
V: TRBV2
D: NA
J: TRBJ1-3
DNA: TGTGCCAGCAAGGCGGGGGGCGGAAACACCATATATTTT
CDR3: CASKAGGGNTIYF

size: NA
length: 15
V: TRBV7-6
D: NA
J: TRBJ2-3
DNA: TGTGCCAGCAGCAACGGACAGCGTGCCACAGATACGCAGTATTTT
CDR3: CASSNGQRATDTQYF

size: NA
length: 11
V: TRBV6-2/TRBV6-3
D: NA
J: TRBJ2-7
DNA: TGTGCCAGCAGCCAGAGTCGCGAGCAGTACTTC
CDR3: CASSQSREQYF

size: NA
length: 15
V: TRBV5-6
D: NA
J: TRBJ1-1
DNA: TGTGCCAGCAGCTTGCCTACGATCAGGTCCACTGAAGCTTTCTTT
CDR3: CASSLPTIRSTEAFF

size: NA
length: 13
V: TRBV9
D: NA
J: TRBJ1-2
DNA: TGTGCCAGCGACCGCGGGGGAGTTGGCGGCTACACCTTC
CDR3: CASDRGGVGGYTF

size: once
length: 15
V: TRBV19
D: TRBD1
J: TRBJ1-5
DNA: TGTGCCAGTAAAATGGACAGGGATAGCAATCAGCCCCAGCATTTT
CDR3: CASKMDRDSNQPQHF